Sequencing of this T cell receptor (beta chain) was carried out in a study of tumor and adjacent non-tumor tissue in lung cancer. RNA was extracted from bulk tissue without any cell sorting. More than 3 cm separated this lung sample from the edge of the tumor. A remark on this clonotype: The junction shows a germline mismatch at one end, possibly a read error.

The CDR3 totals 16 residues. Per germline, CDR1 SGHAT and CDR2 FQDESV (reference sequence). A modified ARM-PCR protocol with three rounds of nested PCR amplified TCRbeta. TCRdb called the multiplex PCR reads again in MiXCR, with one record for every CDR3 protein. The sample contains 98,000 or so distinct CDR3 sequences, 80% of which appear only once. The chain employs TRBV11-1 and TRBJ2-2, with D perhaps TRBD1 (6 bases). The sequence was collected from a man aged 60-69 years with small cell lung cancer. The sequencing input was distant non-tumor lung tissue. CDR3 nucleotide sequence: TGTGCCAGCAACTTAGGACAGCAACGTCTAGCCGGGAAGCTGTTTTTT. It specifies CASNLGQQRLAGKLFF.